These 28 T cell receptor beta chains were all obtained from the same sample, sequenced in a study of cytomegalovirus exposure and HLA in healthy donors. 60 Vbeta and 13 Jbeta primers were used in PCR. The data were produced by immunoSEQ multiplex PCR, yet TCRdb's version contains in-frame clones alone and is incomplete. The data show about 100,000 clones, 81% seen once. Sequenced material: PBMCs. These receptors all come from a woman aged 70-85 years in good health and CMV-seropositive.

The genes are TRBV18 and TRBJ1-4; no definite D call. The germline V and J ends were trimmed by 6 bases and 3 bases, with 14 bases remaining between them. Germline-derived CDR1 and CDR2 are KGHSH and LQKENI. The CDR3 runs to 15 residues. The CDR3 is CASSPIGPANEKLFF. In DNA form, the CDR3 reads TGTGCCAGCTCCCCAATTGGGCCCGCTAATGAAAAACTGTTTTTT.

The chain has TRBV5-5 and TRBJ2-7; 7 nucleotides agree with TRBD1. The V segment lost 4 bases and the J segment 6 bases; nucleotides outside the gene matches: 4. The CDR3 spans 12 residues. Per the germline V gene, CDR1 is SGHKS and CDR2 is YYEKEE (reference sequence). CDR3 sequence (DNA): TGTGCCAGCAGCCCCGGACAGGTCGAGCAGTACTTC. It encodes CASSPGQVEQYF.

The V and J genes are TRBV18 and TRBJ1-5; TRBD1 matches 8 bases. Losses at the gene ends were 6 bases for V and 0 bases for J; bases not matched to a gene: 4. The CDR3 is 15 amino acids. Germline V CDR1 and CDR2: KGHSH, LQKENI. CDR3 in DNA: TGTGCCAGCTCCCCCGGGACAGGTAGCAATCAGCCCCAGCATTTT. Translation: CASSPGTGSNQPQHF.

The V and J genes are TRBV6-5 and TRBJ1-4; D is uncertain. Germline CDR1 is MNHEY and CDR2 is SVGAGI. V was trimmed by 2 bases and J by 0 bases, leaving 7 bases between them. CDR3 length: 15 residues. DNA for the CDR3: TGTGCCAGCAGTTACCGCCAGGCAACTAATGAAAAACTGTTTTTT. Its protein product is CASSYRQATNEKLFF.

This clone was picked up a small number of times. The chain has TRBV28 and TRBJ2-1; the D is unclear. The germline V and J ends were trimmed by 3 bases and 6 bases, with 15 bases remaining between them. Germline V gene sequence: CDR1 MDHEN, CDR2 SYDVKM. CDR3 length: 15 residues. CDR3 sequence: CASSLLSGVSNEQFF. The CDR3 DNA reads as TGTGCCAGCAGTTTGTTATCAGGTGTAAGCAATGAGCAGTTCTTC.

This clone was recorded once. V and J are TRBV7-6 and TRBJ2-3; D is perhaps TRBD1 (5 bases). The germline V and J ends were trimmed by 5 bases and 0 bases, with 15 bases remaining between them. The germline V gene has CDR1 SGHVS and CDR2 FNYEAQ. The CDR3 covers 16 residues. As DNA, the CDR3 is TGTGCCAGCAGCCCAGAGGCAGGACATAGCACAGATACGCAGTATTTT. Encoded protein: CASSPEAGHSTDTQYF.

The chain has TRBV9 and TRBJ1-1; 8 bases are a match to TRBD1. In germline, CDR1 is SGDLS, CDR2 YYNGEE. The CDR3 runs to 15 residues. With V trimmed by 1 base and J by 6 bases, 8 bases remained unmatched. The DNA of the CDR3 is TGTGCCAGCAGCGTAATGACAGGGGCGGTAGCTGAAGCTTTCTTT. Translation gives CASSVMTGAVAEAFF.

This chain connects TRBV5-4 to TRBJ2-5; TRBD1 might be the D (6 bases). Matching the DNA end better, TRBJ2-7 makes the J call doubtful. The germline CDR1 and CDR2 sequences are SGHNT and YYREEE (reference sequence). This CDR3 has 15 amino acids. The DNA for the CDR3 is TGTGCCAGCAGCTTGTCCCGAGGGGGTTCCTACGAGCAGTACTTC. It codes for CASSLSRGGSYEQYF.

The chain has TRBV11-2 and TRBJ2-2; the match to TRBD2 covers 10 bases. The CDR3 extends over 14 amino acids. CDR1 is SGHAT and CDR2 is FQNNGV in the germline V gene. The V segment lost 8 bases and the J segment 6 bases; nucleotides outside the gene matches: 6. The chain's CDR3 is CASGLAGAAGELFF. CDR3 sequence (DNA): TGTGCCAGCGGGCTAGCGGGAGCGGCCGGGGAGCTGTTTTTT. Together with reference TRBV11-2 and TRBJ2-2, the CDR3 gives the full variable domain: EAGVAQSPRYKIIEKRQSVAFWCNPISGHATLYWYQQILGQGPKLLIQFQNNGVVDDSQLPKDRFSAERLKGVDSTLKIQPAKLEDSAVYLCASGLAGAAGELFFGEGSRLTVL.

V and J are TRBV4-1 and TRBJ2-5; 12 bases agree with TRBD2. V gave up 0 bases and J gave up 0 bases; unmatched junction bases: 8. The CDR3 length is 19 residues. CDR1 MGHRA and CDR2 YSYEKL come from the germline V gene. In DNA form, the CDR3 reads TGCGCCAGCAGCCAAGATTGGGTAAGGACTAGCGGGAACCAAGAGACCCAGTACTTC. Protein product: CASSQDWVRTSGNQETQYF.

J is TRBJ1-3 and V is TRBV12-1. TRBV12-1 is an annotated pseudogene. There are 18 residues in the CDR3. The CDR3 DNA follows: TGTGCCAGCAGCGCACGGCCAAGGGACTTAAGCTCTGGAAACACCATATATTTT. Protein product: CASSARPRDLSSGNTIYF.

The V and J genes are TRBV23-1 and TRBJ2-7; D is unresolved. TRBV23-1 is identified as an open reading frame with a role that is uncertain. Trimming stripped 11 bases from V and 1 base from J, with 6 bases between. The CDR3 spans 10 residues. The CDR3 DNA is TGCGCCGTATCTTCCTACGAGCAGTACTTC. Residues: CAVSSYEQYF.

The table lists this clone with a few counts. The rearrangement links TRBV19 to TRBJ1-4; 7 nucleotides align to TRBD1. This CDR3 region has 14 residues. V gave up 5 bases and J gave up 4 bases; unmatched junction bases: 4. From germline, CDR1 is LNHDA and CDR2 SQIVND (reference sequence). In nucleotides, the CDR3 is TGTGCCAGTAGTGATTGGGACAGTAATGAAAAACTGTTTTTT. This sequence encodes CASSDWDSNEKLFF.

This clone appeared once. The chain is built from TRBV28 and TRBJ2-4, with 9 bases that match TRBD1. CDR1 and CDR2 (germline): MDHEN, SYDVKM. J was trimmed by 0 bases and V by 7 bases; bases with no gene match: 10. This CDR3 contains 17 residues. The chain's CDR3 is CASMGQGTIRAKNIQYF. In DNA, the CDR3 is TGTGCCAGCATGGGACAGGGTACGATCCGAGCCAAAAACATTCAGTACTTC.

The gene calls are TRBV10-3 and TRBJ1-1; 8 positions match TRBD1. Trimming at V came to 0 bases and at J to 6 bases, leaving 3 bases not matched to a gene. Per the germline V gene, CDR1 is ENHRY and CDR2 is SYGVKD. The CDR3 extends over 14 amino acids. As DNA, the CDR3 is TGTGCCATCAGTGAGTCCGGACAGGGCCCTGAAGCTTTCTTT. It specifies CAISESGQGPEAFF.

This sequence joins TRBV5-5 and TRBJ1-1, with D possibly TRBD1 on 5 matching bases. The CDR3 has 12 amino acids. V was cut by 0 bases and J by 7 bases, with 7 bases left in between. Per germline, CDR1 SGHKS and CDR2 YYEKEE (reference sequence). The CDR3 here is CASSLGTGEAFF. CDR3 nucleotide sequence: TGTGCCAGCAGCTTGGGTACAGGTGAAGCTTTCTTT.

This clone appeared a few times. The V gene is TRBV27, the J gene TRBJ1-4; 7 positions match TRBD1. V was pared by 1 base and J by 0 bases, with 8 bases of the junction left unmatched. Per the germline V gene, CDR1 is MNHEY and CDR2 is SMNVEV (reference sequence). The CDR3 is made up of 18 amino acids. CDR3 bases: TGTGCCAGCAGTTTATTCCCCCCAGGGGGTGCAACTAATGAAAAACTGTTTTTT. Amino acid sequence: CASSLFPPGGATNEKLFF.

The J gene is TRBJ2-7, the V gene TRBV27, with TRBD2 identical over 11 bases. The CDR3 has 16 amino acids. Germline V CDR1 and CDR2: MNHEY, SMNVEV (reference sequence). Trimming removed 5 bases from V and 7 bases from J; junction bases left unmatched: 13. The CDR3 region is CASSSLLTSGKGEQYF. The CDR3 DNA sequence: TGTGCCAGCAGTAGCCTATTGACTAGCGGGAAAGGAGAGCAGTACTTC.

This sequence joins TRBV15 and TRBJ1-4; perhaps TRBD1 as D (6 bases). The V gene lost 0 bases and the J gene lost 5 bases, with 13 bases spanning the gap. This CDR3 has 16 amino acids. Germline CDR1 and CDR2: LNHNV and YYDKDF (reference sequence). The chain's CDR3 is CATSRDHQGWNEKLFF. DNA of the CDR3: TGTGCCACCAGCAGAGATCATCAGGGGTGGAATGAAAAACTGTTTTTT.

The V and J genes are TRBV5-1 and TRBJ2-5; TRBD1 is a possible D gene (6 bases). CDR1 is SGHRS, CDR2 YFSETQ, per germline. With 1 base removed from V and 1 base from J, the gap between germline ends came to 14 bases. The CDR3 extends over 16 amino acids. This CDR3 reads CASSLTLGGTQETQYF. CDR3 nucleotides: TGCGCCAGCAGCTTGACCCTAGGGGGAACCCAAGAGACCCAGTACTTC.

The chain recombines TRBV6-6 with TRBJ1-2, with a tentative D call TRBD1 (5 bases). The CDR3 has 14 residues. Germline-derived CDR1 and CDR2 are MNHNY and SVGAGI (reference sequence). The V gene lost 8 bases and the J gene lost 3 bases, with 16 bases spanning the gap. The CDR3 nucleotides read TGTGCCAGCCGTGGGGGGGGAGAGGACTATGGCTACACCTTC. This translates into CASRGGGEDYGYTF.

As concerns this clone: The sample contains more than one DNA sequence encoding this CDR3. The genes are TRBV28 and TRBJ1-5, with a possible D match to TRBD1 (5 bases). Between the trimmed V and J ends, which lost 2 bases and 2 bases, there was a span of 10 bases. This CDR3 has 15 residues. Germline V CDR1 and CDR2: MDHEN, SYDVKM. CDR3 amino acids: CASSLGGYGNQPQHF. The CDR3, as DNA: TGTGCCAGCAGTTTAGGGGGGTATGGCAATCAGCCCCAGCATTTT.

The CDR3 here is CASSLGGADSGNTIYF. In DNA form, the CDR3 reads TGTGCCAGCAGCCTCGGAGGGGCGGACTCTGGAAACACCATATATTTT. V gene TRBV4-2 combines with J gene TRBJ1-3; D is perhaps TRBD1 (5 bases). V shed 4 bases and J shed 0 bases, with 13 bases lying between them. This CDR3 has 16 amino acids. Germline CDR1 reads LGHNA; CDR2 reads YNFKEQ.

The chain joins TRBV5-1 to TRBJ2-1; the match to TRBD1 covers 9 bases. Germline V lookup: CDR1 SGHRS, CDR2 YFSETQ. Germline trimming cut 3 bases from V and 10 bases from J; bases unmatched to any gene: 5. The CDR3 is 13 residues long. CDR3 DNA: TGCGCCAGCAGCTGGGACAGGGCCGGGGAGCAGTTCTTC. The encoded protein is CASSWDRAGEQFF.

The J gene is TRBJ2-3, the V gene TRBV28; D gene unclear. Germline values: CDR1 MDHEN, CDR2 SYDVKM. V gave up 5 bases and J gave up 10 bases, with 16 bases separating them. The CDR3 has 13 amino acids. Written as DNA, the CDR3 is TGTGCCAGCAGTCGAAACTTAGGCGCGGCGCAGTATTTT. Translation: CASSRNLGAAQYF. The full variable domain, with the rest looked up from reference TRBV28 and TRBJ2-3, is DVKVTQSSRYLVKRTGEKVFLECVQDMDHENMFWYRQDPGLGLRLIYFSYDVKMKEKGDIPEGYSVSREKKERFSLILESASTNQTSMYLCASSRNLGAAQYFGPGTRLTVL.

This chain links TRBV5-1 with TRBJ2-7; 10 bases agree with TRBD1. Trimming cost V 4 bases and J 0 bases; bases outside gene matches: 4. The CDR3 has 15 residues. Per germline, CDR1 SGHRS and CDR2 YFSETQ. The CDR3 loop is CASSLGQGVSYEQYF. The DNA for the CDR3 is TGCGCCAGCAGCCTCGGACAGGGGGTCTCCTACGAGCAGTACTTC. Supplemented by reference TRBV5-1 and TRBJ2-7, the full variable domain reads KAGVTQTPRYLIKTRGQQVTLSCSPISGHRSVSWYQQTPGQGLQFLFEYFSETQRNKGNFPGRFSGRQFSNSRSEMNVSTLELGDSALYLCASSLGQGVSYEQYFGPGTRLTVT.

The rearrangement uses TRBV25-1 and TRBJ2-7, with no clear D. Germline CDR1 MGHDK, CDR2 SYGVNS. This CDR3 is 13 amino acids long. V dropped 3 bases and J dropped 6 bases, with 12 bases sitting between them. The CDR3 nucleotides are TGTGCCAGCAGTGATAAAGTCACGGGCGAGCAGTACTTC. Amino acids: CASSDKVTGEQYF.

V and J are TRBV4-1 and TRBJ2-5, with a weak D call TRBD2 (6 bases). Germline V gives CDR1 MGHRA, CDR2 YSYEKL. Trimming took 1 base from V and 6 from J, leaving 12 bases between them. The length of the CDR3 is 14 residues. CDR3 bases: TGCGCCAGCAGCCAAGGACTAGGAGTCCAGACCCAGTACTTC. Its protein is CASSQGLGVQTQYF.